These T cell receptor beta chains were read from a single sample in a study of blood T cell repertoires in COVID-19. Profiled with immunoSEQ multiplex PCR; TCRdb holds only in-frame clones, not every one. Among approximately 240,000 clones, 75% to 95% were seen once, and the ten largest hold 1.9%. The sample was PBMCs or T cells enriched from blood (not recorded which). The receptors here all came from a woman aged 18-29 years who had recovered from COVID-19. Both conserved end residues are part of each CDR3. D genes are given only for firm matches. Rows give clone size only sometimes, using once, few, many, or a class for an expanded clone.

abundance: NA; d_gene: NA; j_gene: TRBJ2-3; v_gene: TRBV4-2; CDR3nt: TGTGCCAGCAGCCAAGTTATCACAGATACGCAGTATTTT; CDR3aa: CASSQVITDTQYF
abundance: NA; d_gene: TRBD1; j_gene: TRBJ1-5; v_gene: TRBV3-1/TRBV3-2; CDR3nt: TGTGCCAGCAGCCAAGGGGGCAGGGGGCGATACGAGCCCCAGCATTTT; CDR3aa: CASSQGGRGRYEPQHF
abundance: NA; d_gene: NA; j_gene: TRBJ1-2; v_gene: TRBV29-1; CDR3nt: TGCAGCGGCCGGGTGCCCTACACCTTC; CDR3aa: CSGRVPYTF
abundance: NA; d_gene: NA; j_gene: TRBJ1-1; v_gene: TRBV7-9; CDR3nt: TGTGCCAGCAGCTTAAGGTGGGAGGGCACTGAAGCTTTCTTT; CDR3aa: CASSLRWEGTEAFF
abundance: NA; d_gene: NA; j_gene: TRBJ2-7; v_gene: TRBV5-4; CDR3nt: TGTGCCAGCAGCTTGGAAGCGACGCCTGGTCACGAGCAGTACTTC; CDR3aa: CASSLEATPGHEQYF
abundance: NA; d_gene: TRBD2; j_gene: TRBJ2-3; v_gene: TRBV13; CDR3nt: TGTGCCAGCAGCCTCGGGACTAGCGCTCCAGATACGCAGTATTTT; CDR3aa: CASSLGTSAPDTQYF
abundance: NA; d_gene: TRBD1; j_gene: TRBJ2-1; v_gene: TRBV19; CDR3nt: TGTGCCAGTAGTAAAGGGACAGCCTTATCTGACGAGCAGTTCTTC; CDR3aa: CASSKGTALSDEQFF
abundance: NA; d_gene: TRBD1; j_gene: TRBJ1-2; v_gene: TRBV5-5; CDR3nt: TGTGCCAGCAGCTTGGTAGCGACAGGGGGAAACTATGGCTACACCTTC; CDR3aa: CASSLVATGGNYGYTF
abundance: once; d_gene: TRBD1; j_gene: TRBJ1-1; v_gene: TRBV19; CDR3nt: TGTGCCAGTAGTATACCCAGCCGCGCAGGGGGCAGACCTGAAGCTTTCTTT; CDR3aa: CASSIPSRAGGRPEAFF
abundance: few; d_gene: NA; j_gene: TRBJ2-5; v_gene: TRBV28; CDR3nt: TGTGCCAGCAGGACCGCAGGGTGGACCCAGTACTTC; CDR3aa: CASRTAGWTQYF
abundance: NA; d_gene: TRBD1; j_gene: TRBJ1-2; v_gene: TRBV9; CDR3nt: TGTGCCAGCAGCCCACATCGGACAGGGGGCTATGGCTACACCTTC; CDR3aa: CASSPHRTGGYGYTF
abundance: NA; d_gene: NA; j_gene: TRBJ2-7; v_gene: TRBV28; CDR3nt: TGTGCCATCTCGAATGTGGGGGCTGGGGAGCAGTACTTC; CDR3aa: CAISNVGAGEQYF
abundance: NA; d_gene: TRBD1; j_gene: TRBJ1-1; v_gene: TRBV9; CDR3nt: TGTGCCAGCAGCCCAATGACAGGGGAGGGAGCTTTCTTT; CDR3aa: CASSPMTGEGAFF
abundance: NA; d_gene: NA; j_gene: TRBJ2-3; v_gene: TRBV19; CDR3nt: TGTGCCAGTAGTATCACTGTGGCCACGGGATTCACAGATACGCAGTATTTT; CDR3aa: CASSITVATGFTDTQYF
abundance: once; d_gene: TRBD1; j_gene: TRBJ2-7; v_gene: TRBV6-1; CDR3nt: TGTGCCAGCAGTGCGCAGGGACAGGGGGCGAGTCTGGACCACTACGAGCAGTACTTC; CDR3aa: CASSAQGQGASLDHYEQYF
abundance: NA; d_gene: NA; j_gene: TRBJ1-2; v_gene: TRBV6-2/TRBV6-3; CDR3nt: TGTGCCAGCAGTTACTCGCCAGGGACATCTTATGGCTACACCTTC; CDR3aa: CASSYSPGTSYGYTF
abundance: NA; d_gene: NA; j_gene: TRBJ2-1; v_gene: TRBV6-4; CDR3nt: TGTGCCAGCAGTGACAATCCTCCCTTCAATGAGCAGTTCTTC; CDR3aa: CASSDNPPFNEQFF
abundance: NA; d_gene: NA; j_gene: TRBJ1-1; v_gene: TRBV7-2; CDR3nt: TGTGCCAGCAGCTTAGTTCACAGGACCAACTCCCGTGAAGCTTTCTTT; CDR3aa: CASSLVHRTNSREAFF
abundance: NA; d_gene: NA; j_gene: TRBJ1-5; v_gene: TRBV27; CDR3nt: TGTGCCAGCAGTTTTGTGGGCGCCGGCAATCAGCCCCAGCATTTT; CDR3aa: CASSFVGAGNQPQHF
abundance: NA; d_gene: TRBD2; j_gene: TRBJ2-1; v_gene: TRBV24-1; CDR3nt: TGTGCCACCAGTGCCGGGACTAGCGCGAGCTCCTACAATGAGCAGTTCTTC; CDR3aa: CATSAGTSASSYNEQFF
abundance: NA; d_gene: TRBD1; j_gene: TRBJ2-2; v_gene: TRBV19; CDR3nt: TGTGCCAGTAGTATCGACTCGAACCGGGACAGGGGGCGATTAGTTTCCACCGGGGAGCTGTTTTTT; CDR3aa: CASSIDSNRDRGRLVSTGELFF
abundance: NA; d_gene: NA; j_gene: TRBJ1-1; v_gene: TRBV11-2; CDR3nt: TGTGCCAGCAGCTCTCAAGGACAGCTCATGAACACTGAAGCTTTCTTT; CDR3aa: CASSSQGQLMNTEAFF
abundance: NA; d_gene: TRBD2; j_gene: TRBJ2-5; v_gene: TRBV13; CDR3nt: TGTGCCAGCAGCTTAGGGGGACTAGATCAAGAGACCCAGTACTTC; CDR3aa: CASSLGGLDQETQYF
abundance: NA; d_gene: NA; j_gene: TRBJ2-3; v_gene: TRBV27; CDR3nt: TGTGCCAGCAGTTTAGGAACAGGGTCGGCTCGTACGCAGTATTTT; CDR3aa: CASSLGTGSARTQYF
abundance: NA; d_gene: NA; j_gene: TRBJ2-5; v_gene: TRBV3-1/TRBV3-2; CDR3nt: TGTGCCAGCAGCCAAGGCCGGCAAGAGACCCAGTACTTC; CDR3aa: CASSQGRQETQYF
abundance: NA; d_gene: NA; j_gene: TRBJ2-5; v_gene: TRBV2; CDR3nt: TGTGCCAGCAAGGCGGGACAAGAGACCCAGTACTTC; CDR3aa: CASKAGQETQYF
abundance: few; d_gene: TRBD1; j_gene: TRBJ1-4; v_gene: TRBV27; CDR3nt: TGTGCCAGCAGACCGGGACAGGGGGCTTGGACTAATGAAAAACTGTTTTTT; CDR3aa: CASRPGQGAWTNEKLFF